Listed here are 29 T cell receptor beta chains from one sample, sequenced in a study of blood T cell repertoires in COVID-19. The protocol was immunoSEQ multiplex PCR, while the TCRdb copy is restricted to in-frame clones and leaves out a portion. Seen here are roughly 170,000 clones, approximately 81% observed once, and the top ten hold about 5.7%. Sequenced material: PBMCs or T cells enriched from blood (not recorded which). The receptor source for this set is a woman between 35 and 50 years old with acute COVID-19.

The CDR3 reads CATSRECQLGGSPSYEQYV. CDR3 sequence (DNA): TGTGCCACCAGCAGAGAGTGCCAACTTGGAGGGTCCCCTTCCTACGAGCAGTACGTC. The chain combines TRBV15 with TRBJ2-7; tentative D call: TRBD2 (6 bases). The germline V gene has CDR1 LNHNV and CDR2 YYDKDF (reference sequence). V was shortened by 0 bases and J by 1 base, with 22 bases between the two germline ends. The CDR3 extends over 19 amino acids.

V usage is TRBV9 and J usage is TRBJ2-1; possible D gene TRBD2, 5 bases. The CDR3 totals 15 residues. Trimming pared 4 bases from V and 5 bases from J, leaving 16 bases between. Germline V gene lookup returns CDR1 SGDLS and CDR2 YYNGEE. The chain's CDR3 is CASSLSLAINNEQFF. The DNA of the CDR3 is TGTGCCAGCAGCCTCTCGCTAGCAATAAACAATGAGCAGTTCTTC.

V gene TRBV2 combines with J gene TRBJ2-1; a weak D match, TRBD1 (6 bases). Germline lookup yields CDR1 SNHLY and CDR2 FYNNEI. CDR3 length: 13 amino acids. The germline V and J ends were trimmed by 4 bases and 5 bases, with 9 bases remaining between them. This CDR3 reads CASSVGTNNEQFF. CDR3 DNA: TGTGCCAGCAGTGTGGGGACAAACAATGAGCAGTTCTTC.

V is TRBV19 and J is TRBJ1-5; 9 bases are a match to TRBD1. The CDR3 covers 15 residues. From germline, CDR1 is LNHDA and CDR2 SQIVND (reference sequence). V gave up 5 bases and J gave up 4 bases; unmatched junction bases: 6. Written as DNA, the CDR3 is TGTGCCAGTAGTCGACAGGGGGAACTTAATCAGCCCCAGCATTTT. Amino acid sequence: CASSRQGELNQPQHF.

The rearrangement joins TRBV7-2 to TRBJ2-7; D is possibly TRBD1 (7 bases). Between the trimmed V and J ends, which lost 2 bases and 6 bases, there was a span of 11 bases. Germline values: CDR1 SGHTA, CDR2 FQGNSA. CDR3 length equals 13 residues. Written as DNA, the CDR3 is TGTGCCAGCAGCTTAAGACAGGGAGGCGAGCAGTACGTC. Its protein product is CASSLRQGGEQYV.

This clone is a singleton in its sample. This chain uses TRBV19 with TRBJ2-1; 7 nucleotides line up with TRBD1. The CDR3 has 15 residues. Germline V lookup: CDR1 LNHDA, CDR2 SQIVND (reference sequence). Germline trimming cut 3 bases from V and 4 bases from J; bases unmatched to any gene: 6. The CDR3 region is CASSIGDSYYNEQFF. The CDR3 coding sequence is TGTGCCAGTAGTATCGGGGACAGTTATTACAATGAGCAGTTCTTC.

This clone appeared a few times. CDR3 DNA: TGTGCCATCAGTGGGCGGGACAGGGGAAATCGAGACGAGCAGTACTTC. As protein: CAISGRDRGNRDEQYF. The chain couples TRBV10-3 to TRBJ2-7; 10 nucleotides align to TRBD1. The CDR3 sequence is 16 residues long. V shed 4 bases and J 5 bases; nucleotides not matched to a gene: 11. Germline V gene data show CDR1 as ENHRY and CDR2 as SYGVKD.

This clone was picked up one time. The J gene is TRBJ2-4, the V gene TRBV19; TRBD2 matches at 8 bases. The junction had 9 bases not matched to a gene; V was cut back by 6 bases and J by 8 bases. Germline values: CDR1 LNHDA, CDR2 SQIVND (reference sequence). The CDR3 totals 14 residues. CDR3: CASRPSGSWDIQYF. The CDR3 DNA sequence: TGTGCCAGTAGACCAAGCGGGAGTTGGGACATTCAGTACTTC.

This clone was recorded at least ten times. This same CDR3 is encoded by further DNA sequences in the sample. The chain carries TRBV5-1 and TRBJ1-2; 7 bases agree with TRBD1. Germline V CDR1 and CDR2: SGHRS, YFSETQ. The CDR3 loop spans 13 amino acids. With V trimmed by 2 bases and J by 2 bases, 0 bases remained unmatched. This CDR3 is CASSLGGNYGYTF. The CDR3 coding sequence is TGCGCCAGCAGCTTAGGGGGCAACTATGGCTACACCTTC.

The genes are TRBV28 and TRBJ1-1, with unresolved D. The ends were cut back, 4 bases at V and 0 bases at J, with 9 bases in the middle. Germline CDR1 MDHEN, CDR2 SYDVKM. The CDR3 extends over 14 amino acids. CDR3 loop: CASSSSLMNTEAFF. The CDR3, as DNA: TGTGCCAGCAGTTCGTCACTTATGAACACTGAAGCTTTCTTT.

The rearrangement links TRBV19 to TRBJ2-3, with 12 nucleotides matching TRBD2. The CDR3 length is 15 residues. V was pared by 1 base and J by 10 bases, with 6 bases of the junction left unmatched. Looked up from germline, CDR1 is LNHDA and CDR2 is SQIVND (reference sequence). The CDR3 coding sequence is TGTGCCAGTAGTATAGCGACTAGCGGGAGCCTATCGCAGTATTTT. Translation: CASSIATSGSLSQYF.

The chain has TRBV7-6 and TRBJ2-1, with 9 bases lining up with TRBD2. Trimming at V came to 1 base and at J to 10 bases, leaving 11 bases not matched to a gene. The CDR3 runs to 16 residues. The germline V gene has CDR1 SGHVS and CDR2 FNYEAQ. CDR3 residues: CASSLGSSGIFEEQFF. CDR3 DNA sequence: TGTGCCAGCAGCTTAGGGTCTAGCGGGATCTTTGAGGAGCAGTTCTTC.

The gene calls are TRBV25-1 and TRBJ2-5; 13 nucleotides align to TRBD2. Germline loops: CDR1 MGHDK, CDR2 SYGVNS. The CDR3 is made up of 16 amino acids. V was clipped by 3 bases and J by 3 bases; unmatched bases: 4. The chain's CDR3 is CASSDYGTSGKETQYF. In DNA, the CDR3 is TGTGCCAGCAGTGACTACGGGACTAGCGGGAAAGAGACCCAGTACTTC.

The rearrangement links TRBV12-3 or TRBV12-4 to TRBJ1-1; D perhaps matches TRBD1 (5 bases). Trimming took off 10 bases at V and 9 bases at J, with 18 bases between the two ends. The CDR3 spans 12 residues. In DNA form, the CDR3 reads TGTGCCACAACCCTCAGGGAAGGTAAAGCTTTCTTT. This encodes CATTLREGKAFF.

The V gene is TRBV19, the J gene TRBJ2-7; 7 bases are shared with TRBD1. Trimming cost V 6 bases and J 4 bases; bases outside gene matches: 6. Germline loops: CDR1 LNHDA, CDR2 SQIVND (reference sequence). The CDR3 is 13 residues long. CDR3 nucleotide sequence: TGTGCCAGTAGCGAGCTGGGACAGTACGAGCAGTACTTC. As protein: CASSELGQYEQYF.

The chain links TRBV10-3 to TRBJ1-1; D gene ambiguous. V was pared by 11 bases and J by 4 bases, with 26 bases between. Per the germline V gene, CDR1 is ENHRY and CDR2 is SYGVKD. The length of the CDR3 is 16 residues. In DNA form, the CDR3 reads TGTGCCGTCCTTCGGGAGAGAACCGCCGAGAGCACTGAAGCTTTCTTT. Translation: CAVLRERTAESTEAFF.

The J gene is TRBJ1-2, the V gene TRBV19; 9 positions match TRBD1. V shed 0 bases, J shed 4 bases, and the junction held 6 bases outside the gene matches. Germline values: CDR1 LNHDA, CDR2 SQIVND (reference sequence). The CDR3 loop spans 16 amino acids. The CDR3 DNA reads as TGTGCCAGTAGTATAGAAGGACAGGGGCCGGGCTATGGCTACACCTTC. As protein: CASSIEGQGPGYGYTF.

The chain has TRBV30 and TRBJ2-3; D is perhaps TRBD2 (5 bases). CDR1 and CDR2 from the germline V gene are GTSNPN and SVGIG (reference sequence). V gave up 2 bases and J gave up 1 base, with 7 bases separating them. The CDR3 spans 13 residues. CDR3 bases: TGTGCCTGGAGTCTGGGAGGCACAGATACGCAGTATTTT. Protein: CAWSLGGTDTQYF.

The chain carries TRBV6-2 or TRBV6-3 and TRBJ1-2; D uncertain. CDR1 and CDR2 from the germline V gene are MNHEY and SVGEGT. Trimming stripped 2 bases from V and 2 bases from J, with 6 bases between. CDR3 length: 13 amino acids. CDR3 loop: CASSYGGNYGYTF. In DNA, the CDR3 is TGTGCCAGCAGTTACGGCGGAAACTATGGCTACACCTTC.

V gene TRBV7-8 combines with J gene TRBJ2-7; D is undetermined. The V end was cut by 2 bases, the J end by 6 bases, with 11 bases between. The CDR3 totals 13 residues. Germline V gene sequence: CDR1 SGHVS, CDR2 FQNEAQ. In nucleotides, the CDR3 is TGTGCCAGCAGCTTACTACCGGTGGTCGAGCAGTACGTC. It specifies CASSLLPVVEQYV.

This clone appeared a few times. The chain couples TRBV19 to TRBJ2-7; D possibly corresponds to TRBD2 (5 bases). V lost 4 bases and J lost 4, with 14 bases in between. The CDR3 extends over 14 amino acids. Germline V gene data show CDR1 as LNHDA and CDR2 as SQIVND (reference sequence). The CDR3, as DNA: TGTGCCAGTAGTACGACTACGACGGCATACGAGCAGTACTTC. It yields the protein CASSTTTTAYEQYF.

The CDR3 spells CASSRDNLGVLTF. CDR3 nucleotides: TGTGCCAGTAGCCGGGACAACCTGGGCGTCCTGACTTTC. This rearrangement joins TRBV19 to TRBJ2-6, with D tentatively TRBD1 (6 bases). Trimming pared 6 bases from V and 12 bases from J, leaving 15 bases between. This CDR3 has 13 residues. In germline, CDR1 is LNHDA, CDR2 SQIVND (reference sequence).

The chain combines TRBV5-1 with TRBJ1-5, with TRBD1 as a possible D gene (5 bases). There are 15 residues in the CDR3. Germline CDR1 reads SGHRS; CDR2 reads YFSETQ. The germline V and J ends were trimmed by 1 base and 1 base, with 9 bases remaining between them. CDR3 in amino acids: CASSLFAGSNQPQHF. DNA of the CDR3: TGCGCCAGCAGCTTGTTCGCAGGGAGCAATCAGCCCCAGCATTTT.

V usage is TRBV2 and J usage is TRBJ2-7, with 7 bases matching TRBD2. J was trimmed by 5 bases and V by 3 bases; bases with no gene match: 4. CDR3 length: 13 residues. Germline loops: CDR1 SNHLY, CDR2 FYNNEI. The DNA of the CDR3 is TGTGCCAGCAGTGATCGTGGGGGGGACGAGCAGTACGTC. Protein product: CASSDRGGDEQYV.

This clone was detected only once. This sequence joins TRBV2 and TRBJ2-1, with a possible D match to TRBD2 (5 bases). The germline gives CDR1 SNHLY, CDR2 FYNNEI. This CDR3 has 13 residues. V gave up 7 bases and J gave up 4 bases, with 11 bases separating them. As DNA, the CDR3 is TGTGCCAGCAAGTTGAAGCGGTACAATGAGCAGTTCTTC. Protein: CASKLKRYNEQFF.

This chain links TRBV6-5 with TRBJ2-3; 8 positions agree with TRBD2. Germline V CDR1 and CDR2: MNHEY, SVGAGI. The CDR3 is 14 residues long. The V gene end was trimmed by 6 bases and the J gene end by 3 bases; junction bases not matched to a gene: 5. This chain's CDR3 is CASSPGLDTDTQYF. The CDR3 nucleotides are TGTGCCAGCAGCCCGGGACTAGATACAGATACGCAGTATTTT.

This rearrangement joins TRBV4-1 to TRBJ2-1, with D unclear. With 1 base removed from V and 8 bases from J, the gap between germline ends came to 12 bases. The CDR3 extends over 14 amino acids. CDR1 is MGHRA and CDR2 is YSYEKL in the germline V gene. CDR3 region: CASSQALETDEQFF. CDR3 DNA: TGCGCCAGCAGCCAAGCTTTAGAAACTGATGAGCAGTTCTTC.

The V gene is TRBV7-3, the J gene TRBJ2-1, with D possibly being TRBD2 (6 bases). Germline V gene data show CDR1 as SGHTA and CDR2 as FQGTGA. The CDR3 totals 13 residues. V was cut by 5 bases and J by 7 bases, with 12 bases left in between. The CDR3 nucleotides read TGTGCCAGCAGCCAAACACGGGGGAATGAGCAGTTCTTC. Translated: CASSQTRGNEQFF.

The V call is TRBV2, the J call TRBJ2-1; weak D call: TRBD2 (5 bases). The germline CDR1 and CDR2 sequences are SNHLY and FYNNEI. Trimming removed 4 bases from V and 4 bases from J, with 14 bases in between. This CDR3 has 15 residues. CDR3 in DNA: TGTGCCAGCAGTGTGGAGGACTCCCGTTACAATGAGCAGTTCTTC. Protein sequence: CASSVEDSRYNEQFF.